This T cell receptor (beta chain) was sequenced during a study of technical replicates of blood from a few donors. Sequencing was performed with immunoSEQ multiplex PCR; in TCRdb, only in-frame clones are kept and a portion is missing. The sample includes some 71,000 clones, 97% of them seen just once. Germline V CDR1 and CDR2: SGHVS, FQNEAQ. With 2 bases removed from V and 5 bases from J, the gap between germline ends came to 10 bases. The CDR3 extends over 14 amino acids. The receptor was isolated from a human donor in good health. The rearrangement links TRBV7-8 to TRBJ2-1; a possible D gene is TRBD2 (6 bases). Sequencing input: T cells isolated from PBMCs. CDR3 residues: CASSLTGEHNEQFF. The DNA for the CDR3 is TGTGCCAGCAGCTTAACGGGGGAGCACAATGAGCAGTTCTTC.